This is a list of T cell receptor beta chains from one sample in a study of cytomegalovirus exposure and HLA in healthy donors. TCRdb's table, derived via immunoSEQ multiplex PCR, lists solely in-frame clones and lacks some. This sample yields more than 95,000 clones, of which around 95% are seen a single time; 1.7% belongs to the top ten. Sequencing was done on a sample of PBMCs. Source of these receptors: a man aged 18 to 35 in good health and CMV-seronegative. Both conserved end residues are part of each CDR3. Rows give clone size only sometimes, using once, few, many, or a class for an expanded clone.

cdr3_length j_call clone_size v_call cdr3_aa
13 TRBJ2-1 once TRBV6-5 CASTGKGRAEQFF
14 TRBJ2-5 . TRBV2 CASSEAEGQETQYF
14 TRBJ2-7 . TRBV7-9 CASSLTGGLDEQYF
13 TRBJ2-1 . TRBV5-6 CASSFGANNEQFF
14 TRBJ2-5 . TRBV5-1 CASSPSSGQETQYF
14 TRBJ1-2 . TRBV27 CASSLQGADYGYTF
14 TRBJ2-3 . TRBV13 CASLRQGAGDTQYF
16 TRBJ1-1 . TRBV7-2 CASSPKLGAGGTEAFF
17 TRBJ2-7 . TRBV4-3 CASSQALAGGPPREQYF
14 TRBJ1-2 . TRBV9 CASSMGQSLYGYTF
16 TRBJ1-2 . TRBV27 CASSNRAGTGTYGYTF
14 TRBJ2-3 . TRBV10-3 CAIRNDKRIDTQYF
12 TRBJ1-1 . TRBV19 CASRGLGTEAFF
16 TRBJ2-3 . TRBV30 CAWSLRSTGPTDTQYF
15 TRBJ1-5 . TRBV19 CASKESRHSNQPQHF
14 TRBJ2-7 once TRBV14 CASSQDRSSYEQYF
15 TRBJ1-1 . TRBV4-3 CASSPSWTGGTEAFF
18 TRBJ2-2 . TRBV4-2 CASSQGISGRASDGELFF
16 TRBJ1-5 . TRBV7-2 CASSDASGHIISPQHF
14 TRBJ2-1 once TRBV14 CASSFHREDRGMVF
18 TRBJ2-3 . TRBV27 CASSSGPVIAYSTDTQYF
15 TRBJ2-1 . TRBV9 CASSLGGTLYNEQFF
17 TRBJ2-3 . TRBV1 CTSSQDYRGRGPDTQYF
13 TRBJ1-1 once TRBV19 CASNRASNTEAFF
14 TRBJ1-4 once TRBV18 CASSPQGRNEKLFF
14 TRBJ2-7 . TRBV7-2 CASSARDLTYEQYF
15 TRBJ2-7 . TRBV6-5 CASRGRDRASGEQYF
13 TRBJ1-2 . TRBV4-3 CASSPVDRVGYTF
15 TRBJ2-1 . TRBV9 CASSVSGSSYNEQFF
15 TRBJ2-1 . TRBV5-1 CASSPDSPSYNEQFF
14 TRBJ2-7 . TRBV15 CATSRGLAGIEQYF
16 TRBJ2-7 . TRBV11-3 CASSYSGGLSSYEQYF
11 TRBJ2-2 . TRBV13 CASSQTGELFF
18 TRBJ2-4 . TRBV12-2 CASRLPRTGGLAKNIQYF
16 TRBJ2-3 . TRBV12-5 CASGLATGGQADTQYF
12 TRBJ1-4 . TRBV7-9 CATELNGEKLFF
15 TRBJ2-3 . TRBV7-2 CASGPSTARTDTQYF
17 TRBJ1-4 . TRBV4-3 CASSHTGLGRENEKLFF
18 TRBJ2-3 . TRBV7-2 CASSLARLAGASTDTQYF
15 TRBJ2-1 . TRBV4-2 CASSQDSWSNNEQFF
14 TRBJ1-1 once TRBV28 CASNVGTGAAEAFF
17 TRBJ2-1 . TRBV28 CASSAPSGTSGIDEQFF
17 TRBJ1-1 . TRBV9 CASSVALGEGLNTEAFF
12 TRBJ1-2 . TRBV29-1 CSVSNSGGGYTF
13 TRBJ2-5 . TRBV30 CAWSFPNQETQYF
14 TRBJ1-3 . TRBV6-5 CASRRQGVGNTIYF
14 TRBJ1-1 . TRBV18 CASSPRTGTGEAFF
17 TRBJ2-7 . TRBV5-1 CASSLNSGGIRFYEQYF
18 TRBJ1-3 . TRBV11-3 CASSSPQGAALAGNTIYF
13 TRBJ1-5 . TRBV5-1 CASSWVGGQPQHF
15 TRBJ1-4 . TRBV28 CASIGGLQAGEKLFF
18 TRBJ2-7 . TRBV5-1 CASSLGLVGLEGAYEQYF
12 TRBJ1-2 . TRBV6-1 CASRQGAYGYTF
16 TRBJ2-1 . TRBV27 CASSLSGGTSYNEQFF
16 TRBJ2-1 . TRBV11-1 CASSLERREPYNEQFF
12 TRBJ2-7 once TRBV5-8 CASSDTGGEQYF
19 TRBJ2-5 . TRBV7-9 CASSLVLAGGPILVETQYF
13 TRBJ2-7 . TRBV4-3 CASSHHGAYEQYF
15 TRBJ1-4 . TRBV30 CAWTKPGQANEKLFF